These 9 T cell receptor beta chains were all obtained from the same sample, sequenced in a study of T-cell memory formation after mild COVID-19. MiXCR, run by TCRdb on the 5' RACE reads, gives a single entry per CDR3 protein. This sample yields approximately 65,000 distinct CDR3 sequences, of which 9% to 9.5% are seen a single time; approximately 1.1% belongs to the top ten. The sample was PBMCs or a T cell subset sorted from them (not recorded which). Every receptor here comes from a man younger than 30 who had mild COVID-19 (a few samples of this study predate the infection). Cell type and time point are not known.

The V call is TRBV7-2, the J call TRBJ2-1, with 8 bases aligning to TRBD2. The CDR3 runs to 13 residues. Germline loops: CDR1 SGHTA, CDR2 FQGNSA. Trimming took 0 bases from V and 8 from J; bases not matched to a gene: 0. This CDR3 is CASSLALADEQFF. CDR3 sequence (DNA): TGTGCCAGCAGCTTAGCACTAGCGGATGAGCAGTTCTTC.

This clonotype was counted a few times. The chain links TRBV4-1 to TRBJ2-3, with 9 bases aligning to TRBD2. Germline lookup yields CDR1 MGHRA and CDR2 YSYEKL. This CDR3 is 18 amino acids long. J was trimmed by 3 bases and V by 1 base; bases with no gene match: 11. The chain's CDR3 is CASSQVGGGEHRTDTQYF. The CDR3 DNA is TGCGCCAGCAGCCAAGTGGGCGGGGGGGAGCATAGGACAGATACGCAGTATTTT.

J is TRBJ2-3 and V is TRBV20-1; 12 bases are a match to TRBD2. This CDR3 has 17 amino acids. V lost 4 bases to trimming and J lost 1 base; unmatched junction nucleotides: 9. The germline V gene has CDR1 DFQATT and CDR2 SNEGSKA (reference sequence). This chain's CDR3 is CSAKGLAGGSRTDTQYF. CDR3 in DNA: TGCAGTGCTAAAGGGCTAGCGGGGGGGAGCCGCACAGATACGCAGTATTTT.

This clonotype occurred a few times. The V and J genes are TRBV7-2 and TRBJ1-5, with a possible D match to TRBD1 (5 bases). The CDR3 totals 14 residues. The V and J ends lost 5 bases and 6 bases respectively, with 14 bases between them. Germline V gene lookup returns CDR1 SGHTA and CDR2 FQGNSA. CDR3 protein: CASSPGGGTQPQHF. CDR3 coding DNA: TGTGCCAGCAGCCCGGGCGGGGGGACTCAGCCCCAGCATTTT.

This clonotype came up a few times. The genes are TRBV4-1 and TRBJ2-5, with D unresolved. The CDR3 totals 13 residues. Germline V gene lookup returns CDR1 MGHRA and CDR2 YSYEKL. The germline V and J ends were trimmed by 1 base and 7 bases, with 10 bases remaining between them. CDR3 amino acids: CASSQADRGTQYF. CDR3 nucleotides: TGCGCCAGCAGCCAAGCGGACCGCGGGACCCAGTACTTC.

This clonotype was counted at least ten times. This chain connects TRBV3-1 to TRBJ2-3; possibly TRBD2 for D (5 bases). Germline CDR1 reads LGHDT; CDR2 reads YNNKEL (reference sequence). Trimming pared 3 bases from V and 7 bases from J, leaving 20 bases between. The CDR3 runs to 16 residues. The CDR3 region has the DNA TGTGCCAGCAGCCACCGGGATGGTAGGGTAATAAATACGCAGTATTTT. Protein: CASSHRDGRVINTQYF.

This clonotype has ten or more counts. V and J are TRBV6-2 or TRBV6-3 and TRBJ2-6, with a weak D call TRBD1 (5 bases). The ends were cut back, 8 bases at V and 0 bases at J, with 8 bases in the middle. The CDR3 covers 14 residues. Germline V lookup: CDR1 MNHEY, CDR2 SVGEGT. CDR3 in amino acids: CASFQGSGANVLTF. CDR3 bases: TGTGCCAGCTTCCAGGGCTCTGGGGCCAACGTCCTGACTTTC.

This clonotype has a single count. The chain links TRBV6-2 or TRBV6-3 to TRBJ2-7; no firm D call. Deletions cut 6 bases from V and 4 bases from J, with 10 bases between. The CDR3 length is 12 residues. In germline, CDR1 is MNHEY, CDR2 SVGEGT. CDR3 loop: CASRRRVYEQYF. In DNA, the CDR3 is TGTGCCAGCAGAAGGAGAGTTTACGAGCAGTACTTC.

This clonotype has more than one count but fewer than ten. The gene calls are TRBV7-2 and TRBJ2-1; 12 nucleotides match TRBD2. J gave up 9 bases and V 2 bases, and 8 bases lay outside the gene matches. The germline CDR1 and CDR2 sequences are SGHTA and FQGNSA. This CDR3 is 16 amino acids long. CDR3 amino acids: CASSLIASGGEIEQFF. CDR3 nucleotide sequence: TGTGCCAGCAGCTTAATTGCTAGCGGGGGGGAGATTGAGCAGTTCTTC.